The clone carrying this T cell receptor beta chain was seen once. This sample was included in a study of OX40 agonist ivuxolimab in advanced cancers. TCRdb's table, derived via immunoSEQ multiplex PCR, lists solely in-frame clones and lacks some. The sample consists of some 85,000 clones, 91% of them appearing once. The CDR3 runs 13 residues. In germline, CDR1 is SGHAT, CDR2 FQNNGV. Between the trimmed V and J ends, which lost 5 bases and 7 bases, there was a span of 14 bases. This specimen was CD4+ or CD8+ T cells sorted from blood, taken in a trial of the OX40 agonist ivuxolimab. The gene calls are TRBV11-2 and TRBJ2-5, with D hard to call. This receptor was obtained from an adult with an advanced solid tumor such as melanoma, head and neck, liver or kidney cancer. The CDR3 sequence: CASSPGLPGTQYF. The CDR3 nucleotides read TGTGCCAGCAGCCCGGGCCTCCCAGGGACCCAGTACTTC.